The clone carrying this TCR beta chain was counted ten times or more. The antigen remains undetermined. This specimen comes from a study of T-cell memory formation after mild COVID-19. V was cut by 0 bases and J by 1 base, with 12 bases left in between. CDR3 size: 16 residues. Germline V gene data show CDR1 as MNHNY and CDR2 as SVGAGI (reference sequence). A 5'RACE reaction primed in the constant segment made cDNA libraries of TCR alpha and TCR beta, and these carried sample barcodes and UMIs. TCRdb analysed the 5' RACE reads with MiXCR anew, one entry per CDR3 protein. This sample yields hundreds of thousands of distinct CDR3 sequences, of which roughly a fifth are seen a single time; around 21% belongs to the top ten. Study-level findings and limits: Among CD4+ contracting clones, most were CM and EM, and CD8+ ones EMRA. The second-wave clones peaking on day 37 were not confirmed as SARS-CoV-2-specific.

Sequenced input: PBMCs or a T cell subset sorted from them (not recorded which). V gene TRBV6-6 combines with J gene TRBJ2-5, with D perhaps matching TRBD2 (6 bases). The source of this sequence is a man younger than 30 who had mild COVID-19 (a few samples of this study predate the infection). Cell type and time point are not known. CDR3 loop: CASSYSGGGFQETQYF. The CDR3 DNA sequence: TGTGCCAGCAGTTACTCGGGTGGGGGGTTCCAAGAGACCCAGTACTTC.